This TCR beta chain stems from a study of blood T cell repertoires in COVID-19. Background on the study: The United States, Italy and Spain were the sources of the acute and convalescent COVID-19 samples.

In germline, CDR1 is SGHRS, CDR2 YFSETQ. The CDR3 runs 14 residues. The trim removed 4 bases at V and 7 bases at J, leaving 9 bases unmatched. Sequenced by immunoSEQ multiplex PCR; TCRdb stores in-frame clones only, minus some. The table shows 130,000 to 150,000 clones, with approximately 87% occurring only once. Individuals drawn from under 30 US areas were about 18 to 95 years old. This clonotype was obtained from a woman aged 25 to 39 with acute COVID-19. Sequencing used PBMCs or T cells enriched from blood (not recorded which). This sequence joins TRBV5-1 and TRBJ1-1; the match to TRBD1 covers 8 bases. Here the CDR3 DNA reads TGCGCCAGCAGCGAGGGGACAGGAAAAATTGAAGCTTTCTTT. Translating gives CASSEGTGKIEAFF.